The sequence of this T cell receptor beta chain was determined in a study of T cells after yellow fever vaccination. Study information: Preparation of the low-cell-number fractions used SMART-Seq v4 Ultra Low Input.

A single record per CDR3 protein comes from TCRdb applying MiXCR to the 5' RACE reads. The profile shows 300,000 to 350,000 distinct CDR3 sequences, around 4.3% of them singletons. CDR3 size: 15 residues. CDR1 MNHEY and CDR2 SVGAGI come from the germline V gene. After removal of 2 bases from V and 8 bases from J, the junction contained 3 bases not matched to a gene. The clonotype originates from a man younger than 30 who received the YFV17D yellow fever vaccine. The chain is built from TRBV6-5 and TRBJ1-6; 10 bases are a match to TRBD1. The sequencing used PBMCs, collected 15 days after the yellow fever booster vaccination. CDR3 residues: CASSYAGTGDSPLHF. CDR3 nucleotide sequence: TGTGCCAGCAGTTACGCCGGGACAGGGGATTCACCCCTCCACTTT.